The 13 T cell receptor beta chains reported below all come from one sample, sequenced in a study of blood T cell repertoires in COVID-19. Only in-frame clones appear in the TCRdb table, and some are missing; sequencing was by immunoSEQ multiplex PCR. The sample consists of some 200,000 clones, about four fifths of them appearing once. The specimen was PBMCs or T cells enriched from blood (not recorded which). Receptor source: a man in his forties or fifties who had recovered from COVID-19.

This chain uses TRBV28 with TRBJ1-1, with 9 bases lining up with TRBD1. Germline lookup yields CDR1 MDHEN and CDR2 SYDVKM. The J segment lost 4 bases and the V segment lost 3 bases, leaving 12 bases of the junction unmatched. The CDR3 has 17 residues. The CDR3: CASSFPRQGVSITEAFF. DNA of the CDR3: TGTGCCAGCAGTTTCCCCCGACAGGGGGTGTCAATCACTGAAGCTTTCTTT.

The chain couples TRBV10-3 to TRBJ2-1, with TRBD2 matching 12 bases. Germline-derived CDR1 and CDR2 are ENHRY and SYGVKD. The CDR3 is made up of 18 amino acids. V trimming: 3 bases; J trimming: 7 bases; junction bases outside the gene matches: 13. CDR3 region: CAISEPSGRAGGRNEQFF. DNA of the CDR3: TGTGCCATCAGTGAACCTAGCGGGAGGGCCGGGGGAAGAAATGAGCAGTTCTTC.

The J gene is TRBJ1-1, the V gene TRBV12-1; TRBD1 was called by the table and not checked on the DNA. TRBV12-1 is classified as a pseudogene. The CDR3 length is 19 residues. Written as DNA, the CDR3 is TGTGCCAGCAGCTCCTCGTTGGATAGGGTAGGGGTTGTGAACACTGAAGCTTTCTTT. The encoded protein is CASSSSLDRVGVVNTEAFF.

The CDR3 region is CASSQLAGVDYEQYF. The CDR3 bases are TGTGCCAGCAGCCAACTAGCGGGAGTCGACTACGAGCAGTACTTC. The rearrangement links TRBV7-2 to TRBJ2-7, with 11 bases fitting TRBD2. Trimming took 5 bases from V and 3 from J; bases not matched to a gene: 6. CDR1 is SGHTA and CDR2 is FQGNSA in the germline V gene. The CDR3 contains 15 residues.

V is TRBV28 and J is TRBJ2-3; possible D gene TRBD2, 6 bases. The CDR3 is made up of 15 amino acids. Germline CDR1 MDHEN, CDR2 SYDVKM. Trimming cost V 3 bases and J 2 bases, with 12 bases left between them. The CDR3 here is CASSLGGLNTDTQYF. In nucleotides, the CDR3 is TGTGCCAGCAGTTTGGGGGGACTCAACACAGATACGCAGTATTTT.

The DNA of the CDR3 is TGTGCCAGCAGCTTGAGCACTAGCGGGCGCCCCGCGAACACCGGGGAGCTGTTTTTT. This translates into CASSLSTSGRPANTGELFF. The genes are TRBV7-9 and TRBJ2-2; TRBD2 aligns across 9 bases. CDR1 and CDR2 (germline): SEHNR, FQNEAQ (reference sequence). The trim removed 3 bases at V and 0 bases at J, leaving 11 bases unmatched. This CDR3 contains 19 residues.

V is TRBV9 and J is TRBJ2-1; D not resolved. Germline lookup yields CDR1 SGDLS and CDR2 YYNGEE. This CDR3 is 15 amino acids long. Trimming pared 0 bases from V and 4 bases from J, leaving 11 bases between. This chain's CDR3 is CASSVALGRYNEQFF. CDR3 in DNA: TGTGCCAGCAGCGTAGCTCTAGGCAGATACAATGAGCAGTTCTTC.

The chain employs TRBV5-1 and TRBJ1-4; a weak D match, TRBD1 (6 bases). The V and J ends lost 4 bases and 3 bases respectively, with 16 bases between them. This CDR3 is built from 16 residues. CDR1 and CDR2 from the germline V gene are SGHRS and YFSETQ. The CDR3 DNA reads TGCGCCAGCAGCCTCTCCGGGGGGCAGGCTAATGAAAAACTGTTTTTT. Amino acid sequence: CASSLSGGQANEKLFF.

This clone was seen a few times. V is TRBV7-6 and J is TRBJ1-1; 7 positions agree with TRBD1. There are 14 residues in the CDR3. Germline V gene lookup returns CDR1 SGHVS and CDR2 FNYEAQ. V was pared by 4 bases and J by 2 bases, with 4 bases of the junction left unmatched. Here the CDR3 reads CASSWGTANTEAFF. CDR3 coding DNA: TGTGCCAGCAGCTGGGGGACAGCTAACACTGAAGCTTTCTTT.

In DNA form, the CDR3 reads TGTGCCAGCAGCTTAGGACAGGCCCCTAACTATGGCTACACCTTC. Encoded protein: CASSLGQAPNYGYTF. V usage is TRBV7-3 and J usage is TRBJ1-2; TRBD1 aligns across 7 bases. V lost 2 bases, J lost 0 bases, and 3 bases stayed unmatched. The CDR3 spans 15 residues. Germline CDR1 reads SGHTA; CDR2 reads FQGTGA. Looking up the rest from reference TRBV7-3 and TRBJ1-2 gives the full variable domain: GAGVSQTPSNKVTEKGKYVELRCDPISGHTALYWYRQSLGQGPEFLIYFQGTGAADDSGLPNDRFFAVRPEGSVSTLKIQRTERGDSAVYLCASSLGQAPNYGYTFGSGTRLTVV.

In its sample, this clone was seen a few times. The chain carries TRBV5-4 and TRBJ2-7; the match to TRBD1 covers 7 bases. CDR1 and CDR2 from the germline V gene are SGHNT and YYREEE (reference sequence). The CDR3 consists of 14 residues. J was trimmed by 3 bases and V by 3 bases; bases with no gene match: 6. CDR3 sequence reads: CASSSSTGYYEQYF. CDR3 sequence (DNA): TGTGCCAGCAGCTCTTCGACAGGGTACTACGAGCAGTACTTC.

The gene calls are TRBV28 and TRBJ1-1; D gene unclear. V was trimmed by 4 bases and J by 1 base, leaving 4 bases between them. This CDR3 is 12 amino acids long. In germline, CDR1 is MDHEN, CDR2 SYDVKM. Here the CDR3 reads CASSSRNTEAFF. CDR3 coding DNA: TGTGCCAGCAGTTCCAGGAACACTGAAGCTTTCTTT.

V usage is TRBV11-1 and J usage is TRBJ2-1; 7 bases match TRBD1. The ends lost 6 bases at V and 4 bases at J; junction bases unmatched: 12. The CDR3 length is 16 residues. Germline values: CDR1 SGHAT, CDR2 FQDESV (reference sequence). For the CDR3, the DNA is TGTGCCAGCAGAGATATGACAGGGTCAAGGTACAATGAGCAGTTCTTC. Its translation: CASRDMTGSRYNEQFF.